This T cell receptor (beta chain) was sequenced during a study of cytomegalovirus exposure and HLA in healthy donors. Amplification used 60 Vbeta primers and 13 Jbeta primers. Per the authors' pipeline: As a later analysis found, there were 70 million to 100 million unique TCR beta chains, of which some 10 million were shared. Only in-frame clones appear in the TCRdb table, and some are missing; sequencing was by immunoSEQ multiplex PCR. V and J calls and clone size are given by that table; D and trimming were obtained from the DNA. Seen here are about 130,000 clones, 83% observed once, and the top ten hold around 1.2%. The specimen was PBMCs. This receptor was obtained from a girl aged 2 to 9 in good health and CMV-seronegative.

The chain's CDR3 is CASSFQGSNEQYF. CDR3 nucleotide sequence: TGTGCCAGCAGTTTCCAGGGGAGCAACGAGCAGTACTTC. The chain combines TRBV27 with TRBJ2-7; a weak D match, TRBD1 (6 bases). The CDR3 is 13 residues long. V gave up 3 bases and J gave up 5 bases, with 11 bases separating them. Germline V gene sequence: CDR1 MNHEY, CDR2 SMNVEV (reference sequence).